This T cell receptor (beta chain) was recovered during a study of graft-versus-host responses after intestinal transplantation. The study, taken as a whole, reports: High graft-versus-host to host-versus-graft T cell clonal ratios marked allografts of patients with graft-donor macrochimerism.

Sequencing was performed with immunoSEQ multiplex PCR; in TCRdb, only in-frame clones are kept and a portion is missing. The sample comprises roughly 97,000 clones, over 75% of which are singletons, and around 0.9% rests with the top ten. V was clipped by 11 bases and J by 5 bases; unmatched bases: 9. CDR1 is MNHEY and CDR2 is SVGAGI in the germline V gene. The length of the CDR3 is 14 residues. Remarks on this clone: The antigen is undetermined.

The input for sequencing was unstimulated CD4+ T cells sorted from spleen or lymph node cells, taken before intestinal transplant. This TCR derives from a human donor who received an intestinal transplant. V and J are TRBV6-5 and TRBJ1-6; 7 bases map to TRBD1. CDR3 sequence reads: CAVSRTGHNSPLHF. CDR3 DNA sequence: TGTGCCGTAAGTCGGACAGGACATAATTCACCCCTCCACTTT.